This TCR beta chain was profiled in a study of post-analysis software for immune sequencing data. Study findings and constraints: Comparison of patients with controls showed about 5 TRBV segments more frequent in patients, TRBV5-6, TRBV5-1 and TRBV20-1 among them.

This clonotype was seen a handful of times. What it binds is not known. Incorporated into the TCR beta cDNA libraries were unique molecular identifiers, which served to reduce PCR and sequencing biases. A single record per CDR3 protein comes from TCRdb applying MiXCR to the PCR reads. The sample contains 750,000 to 950,000 distinct CDR3 sequences, about 53% of which appear only once. Germline V gene sequence: CDR1 MDHEN, CDR2 SYDVKM. V was clipped by 2 bases and J by 4 bases, with 15 bases between them. CDR3 length: 17 residues. The rearrangement links TRBV28 to TRBJ2-6; weak D call: TRBD2 (6 bases). The source is a girl between 10 and 17 years old with multiple sclerosis. Sequencing was performed on blood. In DNA form, the CDR3 reads TGTGCCAGCAGTTTACAGGGACTGGCTTCGGGGGCCAACGTCCTGACTTTC. This codes for CASSLQGLASGANVLTF.